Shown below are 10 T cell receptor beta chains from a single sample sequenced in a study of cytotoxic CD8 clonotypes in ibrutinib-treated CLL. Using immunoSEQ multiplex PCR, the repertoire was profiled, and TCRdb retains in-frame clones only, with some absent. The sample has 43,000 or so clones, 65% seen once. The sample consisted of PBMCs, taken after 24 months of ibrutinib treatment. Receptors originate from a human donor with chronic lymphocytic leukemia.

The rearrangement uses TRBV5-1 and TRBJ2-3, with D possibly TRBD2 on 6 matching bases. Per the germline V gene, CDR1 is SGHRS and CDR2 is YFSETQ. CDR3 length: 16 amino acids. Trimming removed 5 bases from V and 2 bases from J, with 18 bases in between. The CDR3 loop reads CASSRGSLGVTDTQYF. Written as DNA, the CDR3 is TGCGCCAGCAGTCGGGGGAGCCTAGGGGTCACAGATACGCAGTATTTT. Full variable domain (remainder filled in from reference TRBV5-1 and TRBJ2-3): KAGVTQTPRYLIKTRGQQVTLSCSPISGHRSVSWYQQTPGQGLQFLFEYFSETQRNKGNFPGRFSGRQFSNSRSEMNVSTLELGDSALYLCASSRGSLGVTDTQYFGPGTRLTVL.

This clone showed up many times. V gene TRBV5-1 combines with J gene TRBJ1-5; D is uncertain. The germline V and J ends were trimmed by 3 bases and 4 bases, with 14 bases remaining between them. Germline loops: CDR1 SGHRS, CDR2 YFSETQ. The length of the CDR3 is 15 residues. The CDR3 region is CASSSTWGGNQPQHF. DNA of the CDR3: TGCGCCAGCAGCTCGACCTGGGGTGGGAATCAGCCCCAGCATTTT. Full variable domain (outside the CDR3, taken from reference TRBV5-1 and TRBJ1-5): KAGVTQTPRYLIKTRGQQVTLSCSPISGHRSVSWYQQTPGQGLQFLFEYFSETQRNKGNFPGRFSGRQFSNSRSEMNVSTLELGDSALYLCASSSTWGGNQPQHFGDGTRLSIL.

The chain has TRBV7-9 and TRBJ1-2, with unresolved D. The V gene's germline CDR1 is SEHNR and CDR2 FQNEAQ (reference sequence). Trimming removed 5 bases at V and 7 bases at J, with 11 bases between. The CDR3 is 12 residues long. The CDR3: CASSPPQGGYTF. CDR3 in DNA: TGTGCCAGCAGCCCCCCTCAAGGTGGCTACACCTTC. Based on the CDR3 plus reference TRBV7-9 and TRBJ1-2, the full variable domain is DTGVSQNPRHKITKRGQNVTFRCDPISEHNRLYWYRQTLGQGPEFLTYFQNEAQLEKSRLLSDRFSAERPKGSFSTLEIQRTEQGDSAMYLCASSPPQGGYTFGSGTRLTVV.

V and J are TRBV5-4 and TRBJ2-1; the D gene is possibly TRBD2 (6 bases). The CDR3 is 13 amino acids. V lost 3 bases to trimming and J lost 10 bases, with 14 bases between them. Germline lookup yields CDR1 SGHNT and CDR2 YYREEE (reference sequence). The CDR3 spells CASSWRGTDEQFF. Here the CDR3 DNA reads TGTGCCAGCAGCTGGCGGGGAACTGACGAGCAGTTCTTC.

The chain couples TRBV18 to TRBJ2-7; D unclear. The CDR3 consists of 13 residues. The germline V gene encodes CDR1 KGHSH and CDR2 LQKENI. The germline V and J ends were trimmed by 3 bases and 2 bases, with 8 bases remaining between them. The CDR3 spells CASSPNRAYEQYF. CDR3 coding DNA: TGTGCCAGCTCACCCAACCGGGCCTACGAGCAGTACTTC.

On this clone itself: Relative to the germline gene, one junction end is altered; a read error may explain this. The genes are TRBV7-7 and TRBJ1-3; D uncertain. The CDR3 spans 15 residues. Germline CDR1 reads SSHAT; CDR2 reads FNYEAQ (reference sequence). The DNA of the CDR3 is TGTGCTAGCAGCTTAGGCGAACGGCAAGTTGGCACCATATATTTT. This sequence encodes CASSLGERQVGTIYF.

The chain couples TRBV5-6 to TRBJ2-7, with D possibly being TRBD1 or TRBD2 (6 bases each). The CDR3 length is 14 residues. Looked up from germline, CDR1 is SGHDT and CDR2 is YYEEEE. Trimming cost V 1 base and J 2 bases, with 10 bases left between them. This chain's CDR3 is CASSLIGGPYEQYF. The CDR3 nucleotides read TGTGCCAGCAGCTTGATCGGGGGCCCCTACGAGCAGTACTTC.

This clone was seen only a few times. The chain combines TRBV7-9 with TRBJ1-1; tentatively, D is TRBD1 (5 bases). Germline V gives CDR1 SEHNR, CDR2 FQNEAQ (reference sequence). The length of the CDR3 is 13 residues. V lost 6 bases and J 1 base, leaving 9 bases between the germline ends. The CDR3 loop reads CASSFRENTEAFF. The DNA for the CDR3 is TGTGCCAGCAGTTTCAGGGAGAACACTGAAGCTTTCTTT.

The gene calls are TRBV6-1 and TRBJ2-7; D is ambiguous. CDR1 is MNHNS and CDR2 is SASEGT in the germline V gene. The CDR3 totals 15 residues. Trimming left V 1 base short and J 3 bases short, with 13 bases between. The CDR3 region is CASSEEFPLVYEQYF. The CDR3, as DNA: TGTGCCAGCAGTGAAGAATTCCCCTTAGTCTACGAGCAGTACTTC.

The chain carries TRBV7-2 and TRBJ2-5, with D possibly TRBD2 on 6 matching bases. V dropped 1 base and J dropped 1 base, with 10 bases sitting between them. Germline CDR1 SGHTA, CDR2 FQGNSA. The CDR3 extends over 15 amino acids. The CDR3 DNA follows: TGTGCCAGCAGCTTAGGAGGGGACTTCCAAGAGACCCAGTACTTC. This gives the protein CASSLGGDFQETQYF. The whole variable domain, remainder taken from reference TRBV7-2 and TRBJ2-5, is GAGVSQSPSNKVTEKGKDVELRCDPISGHTALYWYRQSLGQGLEFLIYFQGNSAPDKSGLPSDRFSAERTGGSVSTLTIQRTQQEDSAVYLCASSLGGDFQETQYFGPGTRLLVL.